Following are 21 T cell receptor beta chains from one sample sequenced in a study of blood T cell repertoires in COVID-19. TCRdb's copy holds only in-frame clones and misses some; the assay was immunoSEQ multiplex PCR. The profile shows fewer than 450,000 clones, roughly 87% of them singletons. Source material: PBMCs or T cells enriched from blood (not recorded which). These receptors originate from a woman between 25 and 40 years old who had recovered from COVID-19.

J is TRBJ2-3 and V is TRBV19; no definite D call. V lost 3 bases to trimming and J lost 4 bases, with 2 bases between them. The CDR3 runs 11 residues. Looked up from germline, CDR1 is LNHDA and CDR2 is SQIVND (reference sequence). The CDR3 nucleotides are TGTGCCAGTAGTATCTCAGATACGCAGTATTTT. As protein: CASSISDTQYF.

The rearrangement joins TRBV5-4 to TRBJ1-1; possible D gene TRBD1, 5 bases. Germline V gene sequence: CDR1 SGHNT, CDR2 YYREEE (reference sequence). This CDR3 has 18 amino acids. The V end lost 3 bases, the J end lost 0 bases, and 21 bases lay between the germline ends. CDR3 in amino acids: CASSSGLGIMGMNTEAFF. CDR3 nucleotide sequence: TGTGCCAGCAGCTCGGGACTGGGAATTATGGGCATGAACACTGAAGCTTTCTTT.

The chain joins TRBV14 to TRBJ2-3, with D perhaps matching TRBD2 (5 bases). V shed 0 bases and J shed 5 bases, with 21 bases lying between them. Germline V gene sequence: CDR1 SGHDN, CDR2 FVKESK. The CDR3 is made up of 18 amino acids. CDR3: CASSQDLWSGPPGDTQYF. DNA for the CDR3: TGTGCCAGCAGCCAAGATCTATGGAGCGGCCCTCCGGGAGATACGCAGTATTTT. Looking up the rest from reference TRBV14 and TRBJ2-3 gives the full variable domain: EAGVTQFPSHSVIEKGQTVTLRCDPISGHDNLYWYRRVMGKEIKFLLHFVKESKQDESGMPNNRFLAERTGGTYSTLKVQPAELEDSGVYFCASSQDLWSGPPGDTQYFGPGTRLTVL.

V gene TRBV5-1 combines with J gene TRBJ2-1; maybe TRBD2 (5 bases). CDR1 is SGHRS and CDR2 is YFSETQ in the germline V gene. This CDR3 contains 15 residues. With 3 bases removed from V and 1 base from J, the gap between germline ends came to 11 bases. CDR3 region: CASSSTPGSYNEQFF. The CDR3 region has the DNA TGCGCCAGCAGCTCGACACCGGGATCCTACAATGAGCAGTTCTTC.

The chain is built from TRBV5-4 and TRBJ2-2; possible D gene TRBD1, 6 bases. The CDR3 loop spans 16 amino acids. Trimming took off 4 bases at V and 2 bases at J, with 15 bases between the two ends. CDR1 is SGHNT, CDR2 YYREEE, per germline (reference sequence). CDR3 sequence reads: CASSHRQALNTGELFF. CDR3 bases: TGTGCCAGCAGCCATCGACAGGCCTTAAACACCGGGGAGCTGTTTTTT.

The rearrangement links TRBV19 to TRBJ2-3; a possible D gene is TRBD2 (6 bases). V dropped 0 bases and J dropped 4 bases, with 23 bases sitting between them. CDR1 LNHDA and CDR2 SQIVND come from the germline V gene (reference sequence). This CDR3 region has 19 residues. The CDR3 is CASSIDWQRRDLGSDTQYF. CDR3 bases: TGTGCCAGTAGTATAGATTGGCAACGGCGGGACTTAGGATCAGATACGCAGTATTTT. The variable domain in full, with the rest retrieved from reference TRBV19 and TRBJ2-3, is DGGITQSPKYLFRKEGQNVTLSCEQNLNHDAMYWYRQDPGQGLRLIYYSQIVNDFQKGDIAEGYSVSREKKESFPLTVTSAQKNPTAFYLCASSIDWQRRDLGSDTQYFGPGTRLTVL.

The chain recombines TRBV18 with TRBJ2-5, with D uncertain. Germline V CDR1 and CDR2: KGHSH, LQKENI. Trimming removed 4 bases from V and 1 base from J, with 7 bases in between. The CDR3 has 13 residues. The CDR3 reads CASSLKFQETQYF. The CDR3 region has the DNA TGTGCCAGCTCACTTAAATTCCAAGAGACCCAGTACTTC.

This clone has a single count. V usage is TRBV2 and J usage is TRBJ1-1, with 9 positions matching TRBD1. Trimming at V came to 7 bases and at J to 7 bases, leaving 10 bases not matched to a gene. This CDR3 region has 14 residues. Germline CDR1 is SNHLY and CDR2 is FYNNEI. This chain's CDR3 is CASTLQGAGDEAFF. DNA of the CDR3: TGTGCCAGCACCCTACAGGGGGCGGGTGATGAAGCTTTCTTT.

The V gene is TRBV7-6, the J gene TRBJ1-3; 7 bases map to TRBD1. With 5 bases clipped from V and 0 bases from J, the junction kept 10 bases outside the gene matches. CDR3 length: 17 residues. Germline V gene lookup returns CDR1 SGHVS and CDR2 FNYEAQ. The CDR3 reads CASSQRPTGASGNTIYF. The CDR3 DNA reads TGTGCCAGCAGCCAAAGACCAACAGGGGCCTCTGGAAACACCATATATTTT. Full variable domain (outside the CDR3, taken from reference TRBV7-6 and TRBJ1-3): GAGVSQSPRYKVTKRGQDVALRCDPISGHVSLYWYRQALGQGPEFLTYFNYEAQQDKSGLPNDRFSAERPEGSISTLTIQRTEQRDSAMYRCASSQRPTGASGNTIYFGEGSWLTVV.

This clone has just a few counts. This rearrangement joins TRBV19 to TRBJ1-3; weak D call: TRBD1 (6 bases). CDR1 is LNHDA, CDR2 SQIVND, per germline (reference sequence). With 6 bases removed from V and 4 bases from J, the gap between germline ends came to 13 bases. The length of the CDR3 is 14 residues. The CDR3 protein is CASRRPGTGNTIYF. The CDR3 DNA reads TGTGCCAGTAGACGTCCCGGGACAGGAAACACCATATATTTT. The variable domain in full, with the rest retrieved from reference TRBV19 and TRBJ1-3, is DGGITQSPKYLFRKEGQNVTLSCEQNLNHDAMYWYRQDPGQGLRLIYYSQIVNDFQKGDIAEGYSVSREKKESFPLTVTSAQKNPTAFYLCASRRPGTGNTIYFGEGSWLTVV.

The V call is TRBV12-3 or TRBV12-4, the J call TRBJ2-7; 7 bases are a match to TRBD1. The CDR3 length is 13 residues. The junction had 5 bases not matched to a gene; V was cut back by 6 bases and J by 3 bases. CDR3 sequence: CASSTGTVYEQYF. In DNA, the CDR3 is TGTGCCAGCAGCACCGGGACAGTCTACGAGCAGTACTTC.

The rearrangement joins TRBV10-3 to TRBJ1-1, with 7 nucleotides matching TRBD1. The germline gives CDR1 ENHRY, CDR2 SYGVKD. Losses at the gene ends were 0 bases for V and 0 bases for J; bases not matched to a gene: 7. The CDR3 runs 17 residues. The CDR3, as DNA: TGTGCCATCAGTGAGTCCCGACAGGGACCTTTGAACACTGAAGCTTTCTTT. This translates into CAISESRQGPLNTEAFF.

The V and J genes are TRBV4-1 and TRBJ2-3; TRBD2 matches 15 bases. This CDR3 is 19 amino acids long. Germline loops: CDR1 MGHRA, CDR2 YSYEKL. V shed 5 bases and J 0 bases; nucleotides not matched to a gene: 9. The CDR3 nucleotides read TGCGCCAGCAGCTCACGCGGGACTAGCGGGGGGCCTAGCACAGATACGCAGTATTTT. Its translation: CASSSRGTSGGPSTDTQYF.

J is TRBJ1-1 and V is TRBV5-1; possibly TRBD1 for D (6 bases). The CDR3 runs 14 residues. Trimming left V 4 bases short and J 3 bases short, with 13 bases between. Germline loops: CDR1 SGHRS, CDR2 YFSETQ. CDR3 sequence (DNA): TGCGCCAGCAGCCCCTCAACAGGGTACACTGAAGCTTTCTTT. Translation gives CASSPSTGYTEAFF.

The chain uses TRBV5-8 and TRBJ1-5; the D is unclear. V was cut by 4 bases and J by 4 bases, with 15 bases left in between. The germline CDR1 and CDR2 sequences are SGHTS and YDEGEE. The CDR3 is 15 residues long. The CDR3 region has the DNA TGTGCCAGCAGCCGCGGGAGCCGGGAGAATCAGCCCCAGCATTTT. Translating it yields CASSRGSRENQPQHF.

The V and J genes are TRBV19 and TRBJ2-3; perhaps TRBD1 as D (5 bases). The length of the CDR3 is 15 residues. The V end lost 3 bases, the J end lost 0 bases, and 10 bases lay between the germline ends. Germline-derived CDR1 and CDR2 are LNHDA and SQIVND (reference sequence). CDR3 residues: CASSMGSGSTDTQYF. DNA of the CDR3: TGTGCCAGTAGTATGGGGTCAGGGAGCACAGATACGCAGTATTTT.

V gene TRBV9 combines with J gene TRBJ2-2; 12 nucleotides agree with TRBD2. The CDR3 runs 16 residues. Germline values: CDR1 SGDLS, CDR2 YYNGEE. Trimming removed 2 bases from V and 6 bases from J; junction bases left unmatched: 5. In DNA form, the CDR3 reads TGTGCCAGCAGCGTTGCTAGCGGGGGGGCCGCCGGGGAGCTGTTTTTT. It is translated as CASSVASGGAAGELFF. Together with reference TRBV9 and TRBJ2-2, the CDR3 gives the full variable domain: DSGVTQTPKHLITATGQRVTLRCSPRSGDLSVYWYQQSLDQGLQFLIQYYNGEERAKGNILERFSAQQFPDLHSELNLSSLELGDSALYFCASSVASGGAAGELFFGEGSRLTVL.

This chain joins TRBV5-6 and TRBJ2-3; 8 bases are shared with TRBD2. The CDR3 runs to 19 residues. Trimming cost V 0 bases and J 1 base; bases outside gene matches: 13. The germline CDR1 and CDR2 sequences are SGHDT and YYEEEE. The CDR3 loop is CASSLGFRGGGRRTDTQYF. CDR3 in DNA: TGTGCCAGCAGCTTGGGTTTTCGTGGCGGGGGGCGACGCACAGATACGCAGTATTTT. The full variable domain, in which reference TRBV5-6 and TRBJ2-3 provide the parts outside the CDR3, is DAGVTQSPTHLIKTRGQQVTLRCSPKSGHDTVSWYQQALGQGPQFIFQYYEEEERQRGNFPDRFSGHQFPNYSSELNVNALLLGDSALYLCASSLGFRGGGRRTDTQYFGPGTRLTVL.

The rearrangement uses TRBV18 and TRBJ2-7; D uncertain. The CDR3 runs to 14 residues. Germline-derived CDR1 and CDR2 are KGHSH and LQKENI. V dropped 6 bases and J dropped 5 bases, with 17 bases sitting between them. The CDR3, as DNA: TGTGCCAGCTCCTTTACGGCCCGTGGAGACGAGCAGTACTTC. Amino acid sequence: CASSFTARGDEQYF.

J is TRBJ2-1 and V is TRBV5-5; no clear D gene. There are 12 residues in the CDR3. From germline, CDR1 is SGHKS and CDR2 YYEKEE (reference sequence). Trimming took 2 bases from V and 6 from J, leaving 6 bases between them. In DNA form, the CDR3 reads TGTGCCAGCAGCTTCTTTTTCAATGAGCAGTTCTTC. Residues: CASSFFFNEQFF.

CDR3 amino acids: CASSFGTGRDYGYTF. The CDR3 bases are TGTGCCAGCAGTTTCGGGACAGGGAGAGACTATGGCTACACCTTC. The chain joins TRBV28 to TRBJ1-2; the match to TRBD1 covers 9 bases. Trimming took 3 bases from V and 3 from J; bases not matched to a gene: 5. The CDR3 extends over 15 amino acids. Germline V gives CDR1 MDHEN, CDR2 SYDVKM.